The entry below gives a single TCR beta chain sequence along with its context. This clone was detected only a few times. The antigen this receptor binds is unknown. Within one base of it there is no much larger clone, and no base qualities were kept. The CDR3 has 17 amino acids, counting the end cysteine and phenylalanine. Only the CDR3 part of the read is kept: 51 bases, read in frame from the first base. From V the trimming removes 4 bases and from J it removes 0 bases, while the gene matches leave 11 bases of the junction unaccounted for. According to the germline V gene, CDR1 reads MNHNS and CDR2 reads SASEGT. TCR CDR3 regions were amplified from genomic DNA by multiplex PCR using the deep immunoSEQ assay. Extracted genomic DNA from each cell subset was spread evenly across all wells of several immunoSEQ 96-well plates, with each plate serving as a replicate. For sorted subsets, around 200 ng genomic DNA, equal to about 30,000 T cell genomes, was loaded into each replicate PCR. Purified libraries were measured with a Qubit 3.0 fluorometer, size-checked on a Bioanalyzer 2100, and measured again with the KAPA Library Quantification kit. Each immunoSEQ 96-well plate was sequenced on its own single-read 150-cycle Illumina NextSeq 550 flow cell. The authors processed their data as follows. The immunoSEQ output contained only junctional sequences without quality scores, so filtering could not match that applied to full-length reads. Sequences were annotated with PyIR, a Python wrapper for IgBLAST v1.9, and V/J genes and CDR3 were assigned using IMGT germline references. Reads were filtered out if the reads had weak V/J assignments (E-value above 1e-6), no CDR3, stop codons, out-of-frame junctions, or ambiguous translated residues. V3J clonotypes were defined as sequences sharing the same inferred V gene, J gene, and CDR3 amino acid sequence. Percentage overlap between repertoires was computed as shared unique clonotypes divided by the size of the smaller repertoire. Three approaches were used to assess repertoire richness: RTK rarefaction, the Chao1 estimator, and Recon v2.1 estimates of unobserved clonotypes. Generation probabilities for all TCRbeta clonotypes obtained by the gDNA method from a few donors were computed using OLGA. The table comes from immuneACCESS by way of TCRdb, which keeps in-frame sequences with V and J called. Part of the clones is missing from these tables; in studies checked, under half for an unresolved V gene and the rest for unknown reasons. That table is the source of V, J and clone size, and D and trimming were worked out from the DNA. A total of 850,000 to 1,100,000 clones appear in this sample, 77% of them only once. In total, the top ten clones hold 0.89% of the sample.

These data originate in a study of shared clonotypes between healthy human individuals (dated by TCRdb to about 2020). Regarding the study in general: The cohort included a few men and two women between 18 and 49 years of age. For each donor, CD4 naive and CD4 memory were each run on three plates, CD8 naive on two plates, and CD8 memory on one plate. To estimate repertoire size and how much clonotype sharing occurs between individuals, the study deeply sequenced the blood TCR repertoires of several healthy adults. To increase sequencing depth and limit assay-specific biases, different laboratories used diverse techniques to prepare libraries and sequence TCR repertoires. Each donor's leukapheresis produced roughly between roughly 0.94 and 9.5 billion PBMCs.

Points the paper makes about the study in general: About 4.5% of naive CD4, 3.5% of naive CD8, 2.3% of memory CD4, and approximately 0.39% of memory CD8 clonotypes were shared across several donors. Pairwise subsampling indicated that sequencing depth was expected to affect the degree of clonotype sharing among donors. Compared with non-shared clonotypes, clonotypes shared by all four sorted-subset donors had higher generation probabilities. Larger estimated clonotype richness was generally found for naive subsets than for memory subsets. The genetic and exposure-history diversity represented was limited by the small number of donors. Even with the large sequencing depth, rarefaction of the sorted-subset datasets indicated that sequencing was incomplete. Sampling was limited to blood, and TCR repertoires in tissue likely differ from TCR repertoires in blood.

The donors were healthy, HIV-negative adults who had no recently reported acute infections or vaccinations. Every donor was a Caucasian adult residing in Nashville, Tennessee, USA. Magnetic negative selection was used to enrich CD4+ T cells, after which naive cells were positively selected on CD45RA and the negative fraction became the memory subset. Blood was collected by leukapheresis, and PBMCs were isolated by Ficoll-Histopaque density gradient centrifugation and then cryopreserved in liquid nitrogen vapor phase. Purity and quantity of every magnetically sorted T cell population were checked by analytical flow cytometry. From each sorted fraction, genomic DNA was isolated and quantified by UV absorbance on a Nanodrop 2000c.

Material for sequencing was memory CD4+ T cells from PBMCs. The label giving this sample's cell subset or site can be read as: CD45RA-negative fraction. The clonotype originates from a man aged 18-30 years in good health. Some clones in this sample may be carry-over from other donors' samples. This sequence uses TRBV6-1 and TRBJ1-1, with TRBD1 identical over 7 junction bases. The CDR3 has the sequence CASSGRFPGQLNTEAFF. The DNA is TGTGCCAGCAGTGGACGATTTCCGGGACAGCTGAACACTGAAGCTTTCTTT.